A single sample gave rise to the 5 T cell receptor beta chains below, sequenced in a study of monozygotic twins with inflammatory bowel disease. TCRdb re-called the 5' RACE reads and gives one entry per CDR3 protein, without DNA. The sample has fewer than 110,000 distinct CDR3 sequences. The sequencing input was blood. Receptors originate from a human donor with ulcerative colitis or Crohn's disease, or a healthy co-twin of an affected twin (not recorded which).

This rearrangement joins TRBV5-1 to TRBJ2-2; TCRdb indicates TRBD1, and absent DNA this call remains unverified. Germline CDR1 reads SGHRS; CDR2 reads YFSETQ. The CDR3 extends over 14 amino acids. CDR3: CASSPGAVAGELFF.

The chain joins TRBV7-2 to TRBJ2-7; the TCRdb call, TRBD2, lacks DNA for checking. The CDR3 totals 15 residues. From germline, CDR1 is SGHTA and CDR2 FQGNSA. This CDR3 is CASSKLAFTAHEQYF.

This chain links TRBV10-2 with TRBJ1-4; the D call of TRBD1 rests on TCRdb alone, since no DNA is present to check it. The CDR3 contains 20 residues. Germline V gene lookup returns CDR1 WSHSY and CDR2 SAAADI. CDR3 region: CASSEVGEGGGIATNEKLFF.

The rearrangement links TRBV20-1 to TRBJ2-2. The germline V gene encodes CDR1 DFQATT and CDR2 SNEGSKA (reference sequence). This CDR3 contains 13 residues. CDR3 in amino acids: CSARELAGGELFF.

The chain has TRBV7-2 and TRBJ2-2; TCRdb calls TRBD1, which cannot be checked without DNA. This CDR3 has 14 residues. The germline gives CDR1 SGHTA, CDR2 FQGNSA. The CDR3 here is CASSFDRLTGELFF.